The next 26 T cell receptor beta chains were all read from a single sample in a study of T cell repertoires in ileal Crohn's disease. The sample's time point: neoterminal ileum biopsy at postoperative endoscopy, about 6 months after surgery. Measured with immunoSEQ multiplex PCR; TCRdb has only the in-frame clones, and not every one. The table has 12,000 or so clones, 70% to 90% seen once; the top ten hold around 15%. Sequencing was performed on ileal tissue. All receptors come from an adult with Crohn's disease.

The sample holds one count of this clone. This chain links TRBV10-1 with TRBJ1-5, with D maybe TRBD1 (6 bases). The germline V gene encodes CDR1 WNHNN and CDR2 SYGVQD (reference sequence). The CDR3 is made up of 16 amino acids. The V and J ends lost 1 base and 8 bases respectively, with 18 bases between them. The CDR3 DNA follows: TGCGCCAGCAGTGAGTTGCAGGGGCTACCGATCGAGCCCCAGCATTTT. This codes for CASSELQGLPIEPQHF.

In DNA form, the CDR3 reads TGTGCCAGCAGCCCCGGACAGGGATACTATGGCTACACCTTC. Translated: CASSPGQGYYGYTF. The chain couples TRBV4-2 to TRBJ1-2, with 8 bases lining up with TRBD1. Germline-derived CDR1 and CDR2 are LGHNA and YNFKEQ. The ends lost 4 bases at V and 3 bases at J; junction bases unmatched: 4. The CDR3 is 14 residues long.

The chain couples TRBV5-4 to TRBJ2-1, with a possible D match to TRBD2 (5 bases). This CDR3 has 14 amino acids. The V end was cut by 1 base, the J end by 7 bases, with 12 bases between. CDR1 SGHNT and CDR2 YYREEE come from the germline V gene (reference sequence). This CDR3 is CASSLIRGSNEQFF. CDR3 DNA: TGTGCCAGCAGCTTGATCCGGGGATCGAATGAGCAGTTCTTC.

The table lists this clone with a few counts. The chain joins TRBV18 to TRBJ1-5; D not resolved. Trimming shortened V by 5 bases and J by 3 bases, and 14 bases separated the two germline ends. The CDR3 loop spans 15 amino acids. Germline loops: CDR1 KGHSH, CDR2 LQKENI. CDR3 sequence reads: CASSALEVVNQPQHF. CDR3 sequence (DNA): TGTGCCAGCTCAGCCTTGGAGGTTGTCAATCAGCCCCAGCATTTT.

This rearrangement joins TRBV7-2 to TRBJ1-1; possible D gene TRBD1, 5 bases. Trimming cost V 4 bases and J 4 bases, with 16 bases left between them. The CDR3 has 15 amino acids. Germline CDR1 reads SGHTA; CDR2 reads FQGNSA. Written as DNA, the CDR3 is TGTGCCAGCAGCTCCTGGCTTGGGACTCCCACTGAAGCTTTCTTT. It specifies CASSSWLGTPTEAFF. The full variable domain, its missing parts supplied by reference TRBV7-2 and TRBJ1-1, is GAGVSQSPSNKVTEKGKDVELRCDPISGHTALYWYRQSLGQGLEFLIYFQGNSAPDKSGLPSDRFSAERTGGSVSTLTIQRTQQEDSAVYLCASSSWLGTPTEAFFGQGTRLTVV.

This rearrangement joins TRBV4-1 to TRBJ1-5, with 7 positions matching TRBD1. V lost 1 base, J lost 4 bases, and 7 bases stayed unmatched. The germline V gene encodes CDR1 MGHRA and CDR2 YSYEKL. The length of the CDR3 is 16 residues. DNA of the CDR3: TGCGCCAGCAGCCAAGTCTTTGGACAGGCGAATCAGCCCCAGCATTTT. This gives the protein CASSQVFGQANQPQHF.

Notes on this clone: The germline gene is not matched at one end of the junction; a read error may be the cause. The J gene is TRBJ2-1, the V gene TRBV27; 14 bases fit TRBD2. This CDR3 has 13 amino acids. Germline loops: CDR1 MNHEY, CDR2 SMNVEV (reference sequence). CDR3 in DNA: TGTGCCAGCAGTTTAGGGACTAGCGGGAGAGAGCTCTTC. Translated, it gives CASSLGTSGRELF.

The chain joins TRBV29-1 to TRBJ2-5, with TRBD2 as a possible D gene (5 bases). Germline V gene data show CDR1 as SQVTM and CDR2 as ANQGSEA. The CDR3 spans 14 residues. V dropped 2 bases and J dropped 4 bases, with 14 bases sitting between them. DNA for the CDR3: TGCAGCGTTGAATCGGGGAAGTCCGGAGAGACCCAGTACTTC. Translating gives CSVESGKSGETQYF.

The rearrangement uses TRBV10-3 and TRBJ1-4; 10 nucleotides agree with TRBD1. This CDR3 has 17 amino acids. V gave up 6 bases and J gave up 12 bases; unmatched junction bases: 19. The germline V gene encodes CDR1 ENHRY and CDR2 SYGVKD. The CDR3 here is CAISARPSGTGVLELFF. The CDR3 DNA follows: TGTGCCATCAGCGCCCGCCCCTCCGGGACAGGGGTTCTTGAACTGTTTTTT.

The J gene is TRBJ1-1, the V gene TRBV5-1; D call uncertain. The CDR3 loop spans 15 amino acids. Deletions cut 0 bases from V and 3 bases from J, with 12 bases between. Germline V gene sequence: CDR1 SGHRS, CDR2 YFSETQ. CDR3 nucleotides: TGCGCCAGCAGCTTGGCCCCGGGATACGACACTGAAGCTTTCTTT. This codes for CASSLAPGYDTEAFF.

This chain connects TRBV2 to TRBJ1-5; possible D gene TRBD1, 5 bases. The CDR3 sequence is 15 residues long. Germline CDR1 SNHLY, CDR2 FYNNEI. V was shortened by 2 bases and J by 7 bases, with 15 bases between the two germline ends. The CDR3 protein is CASSELEGYRQPQHF. The CDR3 DNA reads as TGTGCCAGCAGTGAATTGGAGGGTTACAGGCAGCCCCAGCATTTT.

J is TRBJ1-1 and V is TRBV5-1; D is unresolved. Germline V gene lookup returns CDR1 SGHRS and CDR2 YFSETQ. The CDR3 spans 15 residues. Between the trimmed V and J ends, which lost 1 base and 3 bases, there was a span of 13 bases. The CDR3 bases are TGCGCCAGCAGCTTGTTGGGTCCCCGGGACACTGAAGCTTTCTTT. Its translation is CASSLLGPRDTEAFF.

The rearrangement joins TRBV5-4 to TRBJ1-2, with TRBD1 as a possible D gene (5 bases). The germline V and J ends were trimmed by 4 bases and 1 base, with 17 bases remaining between them. In germline, CDR1 is SGHNT, CDR2 YYREEE (reference sequence). This CDR3 is built from 16 residues. The CDR3 DNA sequence: TGTGCCAGCAGCCCGTACCTCAGGGATGGTAACTATGGCTACACCTTC. This codes for CASSPYLRDGNYGYTF.

The chain uses TRBV20-1 and TRBJ2-1; D perhaps matches TRBD2 (6 bases). CDR1 is DFQATT and CDR2 is SNEGSKA in the germline V gene (reference sequence). This CDR3 contains 11 residues. The V gene lost 3 bases and the J gene lost 8 bases, with 8 bases spanning the gap. The CDR3 loop reads CSASRGDEQFF. The CDR3 DNA follows: TGCAGTGCTAGCCGCGGGGATGAGCAGTTCTTC.

The rearrangement joins TRBV7-9 to TRBJ1-1; D ambiguous. The ends were cut back, 8 bases at V and 1 base at J, with 11 bases in the middle. The CDR3 is made up of 13 amino acids. The germline CDR1 and CDR2 sequences are SEHNR and FQNEAQ (reference sequence). In DNA, the CDR3 is TGTGCCAGCCGGTTGGCGGGGAACACTGAAGCTTTCTTT. Its translation is CASRLAGNTEAFF.

In this sample, this clone turned up once. V usage is TRBV16 and J usage is TRBJ2-7; 8 bases fit TRBD1. The CDR3 runs to 15 residues. J was trimmed by 3 bases and V by 3 bases; bases with no gene match: 7. Per germline, CDR1 KGHSY and CDR2 FQNENV. The CDR3 is CASSHSGTGVYEQYF. The CDR3 DNA sequence: TGTGCCAGCAGCCATTCCGGGACAGGCGTCTACGAGCAGTACTTC. The full variable domain, with the rest looked up from reference TRBV16 and TRBJ2-7, is GEEVAQTPKHLVRGEGQKAKLYCAPIKGHSYVFWYQQVLKNEFKFLISFQNENVFDETGMPKERFSAKCLPNSPCSLEIQATKLEDSAVYFCASSHSGTGVYEQYFGPGTRLTVT.

The rearrangement links TRBV5-1 to TRBJ1-4; D is unresolved. V was clipped by 0 bases and J by 4 bases, with 10 bases between them. The CDR3 spans 15 residues. The germline gives CDR1 SGHRS, CDR2 YFSETQ. In DNA, the CDR3 is TGCGCCAGCAGCTTGGGAGTCAACCTTAATGAAAAACTGTTTTTT. Protein: CASSLGVNLNEKLFF. Complete variable domain (other parts from reference TRBV5-1 and TRBJ1-4): KAGVTQTPRYLIKTRGQQVTLSCSPISGHRSVSWYQQTPGQGLQFLFEYFSETQRNKGNFPGRFSGRQFSNSRSEMNVSTLELGDSALYLCASSLGVNLNEKLFFGSGTQLSVL.

V usage is TRBV4-1 and J usage is TRBJ1-1; the D gene is possibly TRBD1 (5 bases). The CDR3 is 17 amino acids. Between the trimmed V and J ends, which lost 3 bases and 1 base, there was a span of 18 bases. CDR1 is MGHRA and CDR2 is YSYEKL in the germline V gene. For the CDR3, the DNA is TGCGCCAGCAGCCATAAGTCGGCAGGGCCGGCGAACACTGAAGCTTTCTTT. This encodes CASSHKSAGPANTEAFF.

The J gene is TRBJ2-7, the V gene TRBV5-4; D ambiguous. Germline values: CDR1 SGHNT, CDR2 YYREEE (reference sequence). The CDR3 has 13 amino acids. The germline V and J ends were trimmed by 5 bases and 6 bases, with 15 bases remaining between them. CDR3 coding DNA: TGTGCCAGCAGGGCGAGGCTAGGTGGCGAGCAGTACTTC. Translating it yields CASRARLGGEQYF.

This clone occurred once. The chain employs TRBV19 and TRBJ2-7; 8 positions agree with TRBD2. J gave up 3 bases and V 5 bases, and 9 bases lay outside the gene matches. CDR1 and CDR2 from the germline V gene are LNHDA and SQIVND (reference sequence). This CDR3 spans 15 amino acids. The CDR3 DNA reads TGTGCCAGTAGTGACATAGCGGGATTAGTCTACGAGCAGTACTTC. As protein: CASSDIAGLVYEQYF.

The chain has TRBV4-1 and TRBJ2-1, with 14 bases fitting TRBD2. Germline V gene lookup returns CDR1 MGHRA and CDR2 YSYEKL. Trimming took 5 bases from V and 5 from J; bases not matched to a gene: 2. The CDR3 sequence is 15 residues long. DNA for the CDR3: TGCGCCAGCAGCATGGGACTAGCGGGAGACAATGAGCAGTTCTTC. This gives the protein CASSMGLAGDNEQFF.

This clone was observed a handful of times. The V gene is TRBV27, the J gene TRBJ1-2; D is possibly TRBD1 (5 bases). Trimming cost V 3 bases and J 7 bases, with 15 bases left between them. Germline V gene sequence: CDR1 MNHEY, CDR2 SMNVEV (reference sequence). The CDR3 contains 14 residues. The CDR3 spells CASSFHPVRGGYTF. The CDR3 DNA follows: TGTGCCAGCAGTTTCCATCCGGTAAGGGGTGGCTACACCTTC.

This chain connects TRBV25-1 to TRBJ2-7; no definite D call. The V gene lost 1 base and the J gene lost 2 bases, with 18 bases spanning the gap. Germline-derived CDR1 and CDR2 are MGHDK and SYGVNS. This CDR3 has 17 amino acids. CDR3 sequence (DNA): TGTGCCAGCAGTGAATTCTTTGGGCACCGCGCAACCTACGAGCAGTACTTC. This sequence encodes CASSEFFGHRATYEQYF.

This clone has only a few counts. The chain combines TRBV2 with TRBJ2-3; D uncertain. This CDR3 region has 13 residues. V gave up 5 bases and J gave up 5 bases, with 11 bases separating them. Germline values: CDR1 SNHLY, CDR2 FYNNEI. CDR3 loop: CASSLLPGDTQYF. The CDR3 DNA sequence: TGTGCCAGCAGTCTCTTGCCGGGAGATACGCAGTATTTT.

This clone showed up just once. This chain joins TRBV4-1 and TRBJ2-7, with TRBD1 matching over 8 bases. Germline values: CDR1 MGHRA, CDR2 YSYEKL. Trimming at V came to 5 bases and at J to 0 bases, leaving 12 bases not matched to a gene. The CDR3 covers 17 residues. The DNA of the CDR3 is TGCGCCAGCAGCTACCTTTGGGGACAGGAGATCTCCTACGAGCAGTACTTC. It codes for CASSYLWGQEISYEQYF.

This sequence joins TRBV6-5 and TRBJ2-7, with 9 bases fitting TRBD2. The germline V gene has CDR1 MNHEY and CDR2 SVGAGI. CDR3 size: 13 residues. V shed 7 bases, J shed 4 bases, and the junction held 5 bases outside the gene matches. The DNA of the CDR3 is TGTGCCAGCACCAGAACTAGCGGGTACGAGCAGTACTTC. Translation gives CASTRTSGYEQYF.